The next 21 T cell receptor beta chains were all read from a single sample in a study of T cells in Graves' hyperthyroidism and ophthalmopathy. The investigators amplified TCR beta CDR3 regions from RNA transcripts. RT-PCR in the first round (using the HTBI primer set) targeted the TCR CDR3. TCRdb reanalysed the multiplex PCR reads using MiXCR and keeps one entry per CDR3 protein. This sample has around 290,000 distinct CDR3 sequences, with 13% found just once. Sequenced input: blood. The receptor set was obtained from a woman aged 25 to 39 with Graves' hyperthyroidism that later progressed to Graves' ophthalmopathy.

This clonotype was seen only a few times. The chain has TRBV24-1 and TRBJ2-2, with D perhaps assigned TRBD1 or TRBD2 (5 bases each). Germline CDR1 and CDR2: KGHDR and SFDVKD. V was trimmed by 10 bases and J by 6 bases, leaving 11 bases between them. This CDR3 comprises 12 residues. This CDR3 is CATGGEAGELFF. The CDR3 nucleotides are TGTGCCACTGGGGGTGAGGCCGGGGAGCTGTTTTTT.

This clonotype was counted between two and nine times. The chain employs TRBV11-3 and TRBJ2-4; TRBD2 agrees at 8 bases. V was clipped by 4 bases and J by 8 bases; unmatched bases: 7. Looked up from germline, CDR1 is SGHNT and CDR2 is YENEEA. The CDR3 has 14 residues. The CDR3, as DNA: TGTGCCAGCAGCTCCCGGACCGGGGGGGACATTCAGTACTTC. Translation gives CASSSRTGGDIQYF.

This clonotype occurred many times. J is TRBJ2-5 and V is TRBV2; D is unresolved. There are 12 residues in the CDR3. Germline-derived CDR1 and CDR2 are SNHLY and FYNNEI. V dropped 5 bases and J dropped 8 bases, with 12 bases sitting between them. CDR3 nucleotide sequence: TGTGCCAGCAGTCACGACCCCGCCACCCAGTACTTC. It translates to CASSHDPATQYF. The variable domain in full, with the rest retrieved from reference TRBV2 and TRBJ2-5, is EPEVTQTPSHQVTQMGQEVILRCVPISNHLYFYWYRQILGQKVEFLVSFYNNEISEKSEIFDDQFSVERPDGSNFTLKIRSTKLEDSAMYFCASSHDPATQYFGPGTRLLVL.

This clonotype occurred many times. As DNA, the CDR3 is TGTGCCAGCAGTTTGGCTAGCATGACAGATACGCAGTATTTT. This translates into CASSLASMTDTQYF. The V and J genes are TRBV27 and TRBJ2-3; perhaps TRBD2 as D (5 bases). This CDR3 has 14 amino acids. V dropped 3 bases and J dropped 3 bases, with 10 bases sitting between them. Germline CDR1 MNHEY, CDR2 SMNVEV (reference sequence).

This clonotype was counted many times. The gene calls are TRBV7-9 and TRBJ2-5; TRBD1 is a possible D gene (6 bases). Trimming stripped 5 bases from V and 2 bases from J, with 18 bases between. CDR1 is SEHNR and CDR2 is FQNEAQ in the germline V gene (reference sequence). CDR3 size: 16 residues. As DNA, the CDR3 is TGTGCCAGCAGCCGACTTACAGGGTACCCTCAAGAGACCCAGTACTTC. This gives the protein CASSRLTGYPQETQYF.

In regard to this clonotype: A much larger clone is a single base away; this may be a read error. The chain couples TRBV4-1 to TRBJ2-1; 12 nucleotides align to TRBD2. The J call may be in error: the DNA end matches TRBJ2-7 better. Germline V CDR1 and CDR2: MGHRA, YSYEKL. The CDR3 extends over 16 amino acids. The CDR3 protein is CASSQSGTSGYNEQYF. The DNA of the CDR3 is TGCGCCAGCAGCCAGTCCGGGACTAGCGGGTACAATGAGCAGTACTTC.

This clonotype was counted only a few times. The rearrangement links TRBV27 to TRBJ2-1; weak D call: TRBD2 (5 bases). V was cut by 2 bases and J by 2 bases, with 16 bases left in between. In germline, CDR1 is MNHEY, CDR2 SMNVEV (reference sequence). This CDR3 spans 17 amino acids. CDR3: CASSLIGSANAYNEQFF. CDR3 coding DNA: TGTGCCAGCAGTTTAATCGGTAGCGCGAACGCCTACAATGAGCAGTTCTTC.

Regarding this clonotype: A read error may explain this, as a much larger clone is one base away. The chain combines TRBV24-1 with TRBJ2-7; a possible D gene is TRBD2 (6 bases). The CDR3 has 14 amino acids. The V gene's germline CDR1 is KGHDR and CDR2 SFDVKD. DNA of the CDR3: TGTGCCACCCATCAATCGTCGATAGCTCGGGAGCAGCACTTC. This translates into CATHQSSIAREQHF.

This clonotype was recorded many times. The rearrangement joins TRBV11-2 to TRBJ2-2; D perhaps matches TRBD1 (6 bases). CDR3 length: 17 amino acids. Per the germline V gene, CDR1 is SGHAT and CDR2 is FQNNGV. Between the trimmed V and J ends, which lost 5 bases and 5 bases, there was a span of 21 bases. The chain's CDR3 is CASSKTGKGWDTGELFF. For the CDR3, the DNA is TGTGCCAGCAGCAAGACAGGCAAAGGGTGGGATACCGGGGAGCTGTTTTTT. Variable domain in full (rest from reference TRBV11-2 and TRBJ2-2): EAGVAQSPRYKIIEKRQSVAFWCNPISGHATLYWYQQILGQGPKLLIQFQNNGVVDDSQLPKDRFSAERLKGVDSTLKIQPAKLEDSAVYLCASSKTGKGWDTGELFFGEGSRLTVL.

This clonotype showed up many times. J is TRBJ2-1 and V is TRBV19, with 8 positions matching TRBD2. CDR3 length equals 15 residues. V was pared by 1 base and J by 7 bases, with 6 bases of the junction left unmatched. Germline-derived CDR1 and CDR2 are LNHDA and SQIVND (reference sequence). CDR3 sequence: CASSIAGGPVNEQFF. The DNA of the CDR3 is TGTGCCAGTAGTATAGCGGGAGGGCCCGTGAATGAGCAGTTCTTC.

V and J are TRBV5-4 and TRBJ2-7, with 7 bases lining up with TRBD2. CDR3 length: 13 amino acids. The V gene's germline CDR1 is SGHNT and CDR2 YYREEE (reference sequence). The V and J ends lost 3 bases and 7 bases, in that order; junction bases with no gene match: 7. This CDR3 reads CASSSGLVSEQYF. CDR3 DNA: TGTGCCAGCAGCTCCGGACTAGTGTCTGAGCAGTACTTC.

This clonotype was seen at least ten times. The V call is TRBV28, the J call TRBJ2-7; possibly TRBD1 for D (6 bases). Per the germline V gene, CDR1 is MDHEN and CDR2 is SYDVKM. The CDR3 covers 12 residues. Trimming removed 5 bases from V and 4 bases from J, with 9 bases in between. Here the CDR3 reads CASSIQGYEQYF. The DNA of the CDR3 is TGTGCCAGCAGTATTCAGGGGTACGAGCAGTACTTC.

This clonotype was seen more than once but under ten times. The chain uses TRBV4-1 and TRBJ2-3, with TRBD2 identical over 7 bases. Germline CDR1 MGHRA, CDR2 YSYEKL. There are 18 residues in the CDR3. The V and J ends lost 0 bases and 3 bases, in that order; junction bases with no gene match: 12. The CDR3 sequence: CASSQDWGMSGITDTQYF. The CDR3 nucleotides read TGCGCCAGCAGCCAAGACTGGGGAATGAGCGGGATAACAGATACGCAGTATTTT.

This clonotype showed up just a few times. J is TRBJ2-5 and V is TRBV24-1, with 8 bases identical to TRBD1. CDR3 length: 15 amino acids. Germline CDR1 is KGHDR and CDR2 is SFDVKD. V gave up 3 bases and J gave up 4 bases; unmatched junction bases: 6. CDR3 protein: CATSDADRAVETQYF. CDR3 sequence (DNA): TGTGCCACCAGTGATGCGGACAGGGCTGTAGAGACCCAGTACTTC.

In this sample, this clonotype turned up many times. This chain links TRBV29-1 with TRBJ2-1; D assignment may be TRBD1 or TRBD2 (5 bases each). Germline lookup yields CDR1 SQVTM and CDR2 ANQGSEA. This CDR3 region has 16 residues. The V gene lost 3 bases and the J gene lost 3 bases, with 18 bases spanning the gap. CDR3 in amino acids: CSVEGVTFRDYNEQFF. For the CDR3, the DNA is TGCAGCGTTGAGGGGGTGACTTTTAGGGACTACAATGAGCAGTTCTTC.

In this sample, this clonotype turned up many times. The chain combines TRBV4-3 with TRBJ2-1, with 9 bases fitting TRBD2. The CDR3 runs 15 residues. V shed 6 bases, J shed 4 bases, and the junction held 7 bases outside the gene matches. In germline, CDR1 is LGHNA, CDR2 YSLEER. CDR3 residues: CASRRGTSRYNEQFF. The CDR3 DNA reads as TGCGCCAGCAGGCGGGGGACTAGCAGATACAATGAGCAGTTCTTC.

The rearrangement links TRBV6-1 to TRBJ2-1; D remains ambiguous. CDR3 length: 14 residues. The V gene lost 5 bases and the J gene lost 5 bases, with 13 bases spanning the gap. From germline, CDR1 is MNHNS and CDR2 SASEGT. The CDR3 protein is CASSLSDLNNEQFF. The CDR3 nucleotides read TGTGCCAGCAGTCTCAGTGATTTGAACAATGAGCAGTTCTTC.

This clonotype was seen many times. The chain employs TRBV2 and TRBJ2-2, with D possibly matching TRBD1 (5 bases). The V and J ends lost 7 bases and 8 bases respectively, with 8 bases between them. CDR3 length equals 11 residues. Germline V gene sequence: CDR1 SNHLY, CDR2 FYNNEI. The CDR3 region has the DNA TGTGCCAGCAAGGGGTCTGGGGAGCTGTTTTTT. Residues: CASKGSGELFF.

The chain combines TRBV15 with TRBJ1-5; maybe TRBD1 (5 bases). CDR1 and CDR2 from the germline V gene are LNHNV and YYDKDF (reference sequence). The CDR3 loop spans 13 amino acids. V was trimmed by 8 bases and J by 5 bases, leaving 13 bases between them. Here the CDR3 reads CATGRGGDQPQHF. The CDR3 DNA reads TGTGCCACCGGGCGGGGAGGGGATCAGCCCCAGCATTTT.

This clonotype was counted ten times or more. The chain employs TRBV7-6 and TRBJ1-5, with D possibly TRBD1 on 6 matching bases. The V end was cut by 1 base, the J end by 4 bases, with 14 bases between. This CDR3 is 16 amino acids long. The V gene's germline CDR1 is SGHVS and CDR2 FNYEAQ. DNA for the CDR3: TGTGCCAGCAGCTTAGAGACAGGCCGATGGAATCAGCCCCAGCATTTT. Translated, it gives CASSLETGRWNQPQHF. Drawing the rest from reference TRBV7-6 and TRBJ1-5, the complete variable domain is GAGVSQSPRYKVTKRGQDVALRCDPISGHVSLYWYRQALGQGPEFLTYFNYEAQQDKSGLPNDRFSAERPEGSISTLTIQRTEQRDSAMYRCASSLETGRWNQPQHFGDGTRLSIL.

In its sample, this clonotype was seen many times. The chain combines TRBV3-1 with TRBJ1-1; 10 nucleotides agree with TRBD1. Trimming at V came to 2 bases and at J to 7 bases, leaving 4 bases not matched to a gene. Germline lookup yields CDR1 LGHDT and CDR2 YNNKEL (reference sequence). The CDR3 totals 14 residues. The chain's CDR3 is CASSQPGQGFEAFF. The CDR3 region has the DNA TGTGCCAGCAGCCAACCGGGACAGGGGTTTGAAGCTTTCTTT.